This is a list of T cell receptor beta chains from one sample in a study of graft-versus-host responses after intestinal transplantation. No antigen is known for these receptors. Clones were sequenced by immunoSEQ multiplex PCR, and TCRdb holds only the in-frame ones, with some missing. The sample consists of about 100,000 clones, roughly 90% of them appearing once. This specimen consisted of unstimulated CD4+ T cells sorted from spleen or lymph node cells, obtained before intestinal transplant. The origin of the receptors is a human donor who received an intestinal transplant. Each CDR3 is given with its conserved first and last residue. D genes are given only for firm matches. Rows give clone size only sometimes, using once, few, many, or a class for an expanded clone.

CDR3aa | CDR3nt | d_gene | abundance | j_gene | v_gene
CASSVDTYYEQYF | TGTGCCAGCAGCGTAGACACATACTACGAGCAGTACTTC | NA | NA | TRBJ2-7 | TRBV9
CASSFNAFGGYTF | TGTGCCAGCAGTTTCAATGCCTTTGGTGGCTACACCTTC | NA | NA | TRBJ1-2 | TRBV6-5
CASSAYGTGVEEQYF | TGTGCCAGCAGTGCATATGGGACAGGGGTTGAGGAGCAGTACTTC | TRBD1 | NA | TRBJ2-7 | TRBV6-1
CATRQIHPNTEAFF | TGTGCCACTCGACAGATACACCCGAACACTGAAGCTTTCTTT | NA | NA | TRBJ1-1 | TRBV19
CASSHTGLLADEQFF | TGCGCCAGCAGCCATACGGGACTACTCGCCGATGAGCAGTTCTTC | TRBD2 | NA | TRBJ2-1 | TRBV4-1
CASSATPDRVGQETQYF | TGTGCCAGCAGCGCAACCCCGGACAGGGTTGGGCAAGAGACCCAGTACTTC | TRBD1 | NA | TRBJ2-5 | TRBV9
CASSIGTSGDTGELFF | TGTGCCAGCAGCATTGGGACTAGTGGGGACACCGGGGAGCTGTTTTTT | TRBD2 | NA | TRBJ2-2 | TRBV5-4
CASSQAGRSTVGGELFF | TGTGCCAGCAGCCAAGCCGGGAGGAGCACAGTTGGCGGGGAGCTGTTTTTT | TRBD2 | NA | TRBJ2-2 | TRBV4-2
CASSLAWSGSSYNEQFF | TGTGCCAGCAGCTTAGCGTGGAGCGGGAGTAGCTACAATGAGCAGTTCTTC | TRBD2 | NA | TRBJ2-1 | TRBV11-1
CASSFGGPGQTQYF | TGTGCCAGCAGTTTCGGGGGGCCAGGACAGACCCAGTACTTC | NA | NA | TRBJ2-5 | TRBV6-6
CASSATTVSDTQYF | TGTGCCAGCAGTGCAACGACAGTTTCAGATACGCAGTATTTT | NA | NA | TRBJ2-3 | TRBV27
CASSLGVDEKLFF | TGTGCCAGCAGCTTAGGGGTGGATGAAAAACTGTTTTTT | NA | NA | TRBJ1-4 | TRBV11-2
CASSPSGGAYNEQFF | TGTGCCAGCTCACCTAGCGGGGGGGCTTACAATGAGCAGTTCTTC | TRBD2 | NA | TRBJ2-1 | TRBV18
CASSWAMSSGNTIYF | TGTGCCAGCAGTTGGGCCATGAGCTCTGGAAACACCATATATTTT | NA | NA | TRBJ1-3 | TRBV6-1
CASSLRGPGNTIYF | TGTGCCAGCAGTTTACGAGGTCCTGGAAACACCATATATTTT | NA | NA | TRBJ1-3 | TRBV6-5
CAVGGTSGNTIYF | TGTGCCGTCGGGGGGACCTCTGGAAACACCATATATTTT | NA | NA | TRBJ1-3 | TRBV10-3
CASSPPGDRGNQPQHF | TGTGCCAGCTCACCACCGGGGGACAGGGGCAATCAGCCCCAGCATTTT | TRBD1 | NA | TRBJ1-5 | TRBV18
CASSGETGAGELFF | TGTGCCAGCAGTGGCGAGACAGGGGCCGGGGAGCTGTTTTTT | TRBD1 | NA | TRBJ2-2 | TRBV6-1
CASSLAGYQETQYF | TGCGCCAGCAGCTTGGCAGGGTACCAAGAGACCCAGTACTTC | NA | NA | TRBJ2-5 | TRBV5-1
CASWGGQGNTALHF | TGTGCCAGCTGGGGGGGACAGGGGAACACAGCCCTCCACTTT | TRBD1 | NA | TRBJ1-6 | TRBV6-6
CAWSVGLAGVIYGYTF | TGTGCCTGGAGTGTAGGGTTGGCAGGGGTTATCTATGGCTACACCTTC | NA | NA | TRBJ1-2 | TRBV30
CASSVNSLRLAGGDEQFF | TGTGCCAGCAGCGTAAACAGCCTAAGACTAGCGGGTGGCGATGAGCAGTTCTTC | TRBD2 | NA | TRBJ2-1 | TRBV9
CASSRQAPGNTIYF | TGTGCCAGCAGCCGACAGGCTCCTGGAAACACCATATATTTT | NA | NA | TRBJ1-3 | TRBV7-9
CASSSGTSGADTQYF | TGTGCCAGCAGTTCCGGGACTAGCGGCGCAGATACGCAGTATTTT | TRBD2 | NA | TRBJ2-3 | TRBV6-6
CASSLGGVGEQFF | TGTGCCAGCAGCTTAGGTGGAGTTGGTGAGCAGTTCTTC | NA | NA | TRBJ2-1 | TRBV7-3
CASSYGGAQETQYF | TGTGCCAGCAGTTACGGTGGAGCTCAAGAGACCCAGTACTTC | NA | once | TRBJ2-5 | TRBV6-6
CASSILGRLNTEAFF | TGTGCCAGTAGTATACTTGGACGGCTGAACACTGAAGCTTTCTTT | NA | NA | TRBJ1-1 | TRBV19
CASSGPDRGKETQYF | TGTGCCAGCAGTGGGCCAGACAGGGGGAAAGAGACCCAGTACTTC | TRBD1 | NA | TRBJ2-5 | TRBV2
CASSSTGGAGYSREQYF | TGTGCCAGCAGCTCCACTGGGGGGGCCGGGTATTCTCGTGAGCAGTACTTC | NA | NA | TRBJ2-7 | TRBV7-9
CAWSGPSLWRGGHGANVLTF | TGTGCCTGGAGTGGCCCCTCATTATGGCGGGGGGGCCATGGGGCCAACGTCCTGACTTTC | TRBD2 | NA | TRBJ2-6 | TRBV30
CASSEHRSETQYF | TGTGCCAGCAGTGAGCACAGATCGGAGACCCAGTACTTC | NA | NA | TRBJ2-5 | TRBV6-1
CASSPQGSREETQYF | TGTGCCAGCAGCCCCCAGGGGTCGCGGGAGGAGACCCAGTACTTC | NA | NA | TRBJ2-5 | TRBV9
CASSWDRGGNTIYF | TGCGCCAGCAGCTGGGACAGGGGAGGAAACACCATATATTTT | TRBD1 | NA | TRBJ1-3 | TRBV5-1
CASSDGGNEKLFF | TGTGCCAGCAGTGATGGGGGAAATGAAAAACTGTTTTTT | NA | NA | TRBJ1-4 | TRBV25-1
CSALHGGPQHF | TGCAGTGCCCTACACGGGGGACCCCAGCATTTT | NA | NA | TRBJ1-5 | TRBV20-1
CASSLVPVNPGLDLETQYF | TGTGCCAGCAGTTTGGTTCCGGTAAACCCGGGACTAGATTTAGAGACCCAGTACTTC | TRBD2 | NA | TRBJ2-5 | TRBV27
CASSRPHRGTAEAFF | TGTGCCAGCAGCCGGCCTCATAGGGGTACGGCTGAAGCTTTCTTT | NA | NA | TRBJ1-1 | TRBV6-5
CASSHRASGWTQYF | TGTGCCAGCAGTCATAGGGCCTCGGGGTGGACCCAGTACTTC | NA | NA | TRBJ2-5 | TRBV7-9
CASSQEATPYQETQYF | TGTGCCAGCAGCCAAGAGGCGACCCCGTACCAAGAGACCCAGTACTTC | NA | NA | TRBJ2-5 | TRBV5-4
CASSLERSSTDTQYF | TGCGCCAGCAGCTTGGAACGGTCTAGCACAGATACGCAGTATTTT | NA | NA | TRBJ2-3 | TRBV5-1
CASTSGGDLETQYF | TGTGCCAGCACTTCCGGGGGGGACCTAGAGACCCAGTACTTC | TRBD2 | NA | TRBJ2-5 | TRBV2
CASSPWTGLKRQNTEAFF | TGTGCCAGCTCACCCTGGACAGGGCTAAAGAGGCAGAACACTGAAGCTTTCTTT | TRBD1 | NA | TRBJ1-1 | TRBV18
CASSLGTKKDIQYF | TGTGCCAGCAGCTTAGGTACCAAGAAGGACATTCAGTACTTC | NA | NA | TRBJ2-4 | TRBV7-9